Described below is a single T cell receptor beta chain sequence and its context. The CDR3 consists of 14 residues. The V gene end was trimmed by 3 bases and the J gene end by 12 bases; junction bases not matched to a gene: 9. Per the germline V gene, CDR1 is KGHDR and CDR2 is SFDVKD. This specimen comes from a study of blood T cell repertoires in COVID-19. Study overall: Specimens from acute and convalescent COVID-19 originated in the United States, Italy and Spain. The cDNA or gDNA used as material had been derived from T cells, B-cell-depleted T cells, or PBMCs.

As processed by the authors: Amplifying reference gene primers gave estimates of nucleated cell counts. Assay used: immunoSEQ multiplex PCR; TCRdb lists only in-frame clones, some missing. V and J calls and clone size come straight from that table; D and trimming were deduced from the DNA. Here the sample spans roughly 66,000 clones, 65% to 90% being singletons. The sequence derives from a man in his sixties with acute or convalescent COVID-19. The specimen sequenced was peripheral blood. V and J are TRBV24-1 and TRBJ2-1; 8 nucleotides match TRBD2. The CDR3 region has the DNA TGTGCCACCAGTGATGTCGGGACTAGAAAAGGGCAGTTCTTC. Amino acid sequence: CATSDVGTRKGQFF.